This T cell receptor beta chain stems from a study of blood T cells in healthy people across ages. Worth noting for this clonotype: Its antigen is unknown.

The authors ran a second PCR of 7 to 11 cycles using a sample-barcoded 5' primer and a J-beta primer mix. One entry per CDR3 protein results from TCRdb running MiXCR on the 5' RACE reads. Among roughly 1.9 million distinct CDR3 sequences, about two fifths were seen once, and the ten largest hold roughly 23%. Overall study findings and caveats: Naive T cell percentage showed a strong correlation with TCR beta diversity.

The CDR3 has 14 amino acids. Germline V gene sequence: CDR1 MDHEN, CDR2 SYDVKM. The source is a human donor in good health. Sequencing input: blood. The chain recombines TRBV28 with TRBJ2-4; a weak D match, TRBD2 (5 bases). The tail of the sequence fits TRBJ2-5 better, so the J call may be wrong. CDR3 sequence: CASSDTRDQETQYF. CDR3 nucleotide sequence: TGTGCCAGCAGTGACACTAGGGACCAAGAGACCCAGTACTTC.